These 24 T cell receptor beta chains came from one sample sequenced in a study of monozygotic twins with inflammatory bowel disease. Following a re-call of the 5' RACE reads, TCRdb has one entry per CDR3 protein and lacks DNA. The sample data list under 150,000 distinct CDR3 sequences. The specimen was blood. These receptor sequences come from a human donor with ulcerative colitis or Crohn's disease, or a healthy co-twin of an affected twin (not recorded which).

The chain uses TRBV5-1 and TRBJ2-7; TCRdb indicates TRBD1, and absent DNA this call remains unverified. The CDR3 has 13 residues. Germline values: CDR1 SGHRS, CDR2 YFSETQ. CDR3 sequence reads: CASSVTGSYEQYF. Looking up the rest from reference TRBV5-1 and TRBJ2-7 gives the full variable domain: KAGVTQTPRYLIKTRGQQVTLSCSPISGHRSVSWYQQTPGQGLQFLFEYFSETQRNKGNFPGRFSGRQFSNSRSEMNVSTLELGDSALYLCASSVTGSYEQYFGPGTRLTVT.

The rearrangement links TRBV5-1 to TRBJ2-5; TCRdb names TRBD2, which stays unverified in the absence of DNA. Germline values: CDR1 SGHRS, CDR2 YFSETQ. CDR3 length: 14 amino acids. CDR3 loop: CASSFPGLEETQYF. Combining the CDR3 with reference TRBV5-1 and TRBJ2-5 gives the whole variable domain KAGVTQTPRYLIKTRGQQVTLSCSPISGHRSVSWYQQTPGQGLQFLFEYFSETQRNKGNFPGRFSGRQFSNSRSEMNVSTLELGDSALYLCASSFPGLEETQYFGPGTRLLVL.

The V and J genes are TRBV5-1 and TRBJ1-5; TCRdb's D call, TRBD1, is unchecked because there is no DNA. CDR1 and CDR2 (germline): SGHRS, YFSETQ. The CDR3 runs to 15 residues. The chain's CDR3 is CASSPGTGRNQPQHF.

CDR3: CASSSDSLGEKLFF. V gene TRBV12-3 or TRBV12-4 combines with J gene TRBJ1-4; TCRdb calls TRBD1, which cannot be checked without DNA. The CDR3 extends over 14 amino acids.

The chain uses TRBV7-9 and TRBJ2-1; no DNA is available, so the TRBD1 call from TCRdb remains unchecked. The CDR3 is 16 residues long. Per germline, CDR1 SEHNR and CDR2 FQNEAQ (reference sequence). CDR3 in amino acids: CASSFYRDSRGNEQFF.

The J gene is TRBJ1-6, the V gene TRBV7-2; the TRBD1 assignment by TCRdb is unverifiable without DNA. The CDR3 contains 14 residues. CDR1 and CDR2 from the germline V gene are SGHTA and FQGNSA. The CDR3 region is CASRQQGRGSPLHF.

The CDR3 spells CASSLEISGAETQYF. The rearrangement uses TRBV5-4 and TRBJ2-5; there is no DNA to check the TCRdb D call of TRBD1. CDR3 length: 15 residues. Germline-derived CDR1 and CDR2 are SGHNT and YYREEE (reference sequence).

The V call is TRBV30, the J call TRBJ2-2; TCRdb lists TRBD1, though no DNA is available to test this call. Germline V gene data show CDR1 as GTSNPN and CDR2 as SVGIG (reference sequence). The CDR3 extends over 14 amino acids. CDR3 region: CAWTGGVGAGELFF.

The chain links TRBV20-1 to TRBJ1-4. The CDR3 spans 12 residues. Germline V gene data show CDR1 as DFQATT and CDR2 as SNEGSKA (reference sequence). This CDR3 is CSARVGQEKLFF.

The J gene is TRBJ1-2, the V gene TRBV20-1; TCRdb's assignment of TRBD1 cannot be checked, as there is no DNA. Germline V gene sequence: CDR1 DFQATT, CDR2 SNEGSKA (reference sequence). CDR3 length: 14 residues. The CDR3 spells CSASDGQVNYGYTF.

The rearrangement joins TRBV19 to TRBJ1-1. CDR1 is LNHDA, CDR2 SQIVND, per germline (reference sequence). This CDR3 region has 13 residues. CDR3 protein: CASRIRAYTEAFF.

The rearrangement joins TRBV7-2 to TRBJ2-1. CDR3 length: 15 amino acids. From germline, CDR1 is SGHTA and CDR2 FQGNSA. CDR3: CASSLVVSYYNEQFF.

The chain joins TRBV5-1 to TRBJ2-7; lacking DNA, the TRBD1 call made by TCRdb goes unchecked. Germline V lookup: CDR1 SGHRS, CDR2 YFSETQ. The CDR3 totals 16 residues. The CDR3 region is CASSLAPGTGSYEQYF.

This sequence joins TRBV3-1 and TRBJ2-2; lacking DNA, the TRBD2 call made by TCRdb goes unchecked. CDR1 is LGHDT and CDR2 is YNNKEL in the germline V gene (reference sequence). The CDR3 contains 13 residues. The CDR3 region is CAISPSITGELFF.

V is TRBV28 and J is TRBJ1-1. This CDR3 is built from 13 residues. The germline gives CDR1 MDHEN, CDR2 SYDVKM. The chain's CDR3 is CASSLMGRTEAFF.

The chain recombines TRBV5-1 with TRBJ2-5; the D call of TRBD1 rests on TCRdb alone, since no DNA is present to check it. This CDR3 is built from 14 residues. Germline V gene sequence: CDR1 SGHRS, CDR2 YFSETQ. CDR3 sequence: CASSLGQRGETQYF.

V and J are TRBV30 and TRBJ1-2; no DNA is available, so the TRBD1 call from TCRdb remains unchecked. The CDR3 totals 13 residues. Germline-derived CDR1 and CDR2 are GTSNPN and SVGIG (reference sequence). The CDR3 sequence: CAWSLGQGYGYTF.

V and J are TRBV20-1 and TRBJ2-7; the D gene TCRdb calls, TRBD2, cannot be checked with no DNA. Germline assignment: CDR1 DFQATT and CDR2 SNEGSKA (reference sequence). The CDR3 has 15 amino acids. CDR3 sequence: CSATRTSGGAREQYF.

This sequence joins TRBV5-1 and TRBJ1-2. The CDR3 consists of 15 residues. The V gene's germline CDR1 is SGHRS and CDR2 YFSETQ. CDR3 amino acids: CASSGTTAGRYGYTF.

This chain connects TRBV4-2 to TRBJ2-3; TCRdb proposes TRBD2, but this gene call is untestable without DNA. The germline CDR1 and CDR2 sequences are LGHNA and YNFKEQ. The length of the CDR3 is 18 residues. This chain's CDR3 is CASSQDRRLAGTRDTQYF.

The rearrangement uses TRBV5-1 and TRBJ2-7; TCRdb outputs TRBD1, but without DNA this stays unchecked. CDR3 length equals 15 residues. From germline, CDR1 is SGHRS and CDR2 YFSETQ. The CDR3 protein is CASSLAGGTNYEQYF.

This chain links TRBV5-6 with TRBJ2-7; TCRdb's D gene call, TRBD1, goes unchecked for lack of DNA. This CDR3 is built from 15 residues. Germline values: CDR1 SGHDT, CDR2 YYEEEE. The CDR3 spells CASSWPGQGAYEQYF.

The chain couples TRBV11-2 to TRBJ2-4. Germline values: CDR1 SGHAT, CDR2 FQNNGV. This CDR3 comprises 15 residues. This chain's CDR3 is CASSLADLAKNIQYF.

The V and J genes are TRBV20-1 and TRBJ2-2; TCRdb indicates TRBD1, and absent DNA this call remains unverified. The CDR3 loop spans 14 amino acids. CDR1 and CDR2 (germline): DFQATT, SNEGSKA (reference sequence). The CDR3 loop is CSARGLTGTGELFF.